This entry concerns a single T cell receptor (beta chain). This entry comes from a study of T cells in Graves' hyperthyroidism and ophthalmopathy. The CDR3 contains 14 residues. With 3 bases removed from V and 3 bases from J, the gap between germline ends came to 10 bases. Per the germline V gene, CDR1 is LGHNA and CDR2 is YNFKEQ. Regions amplified from RNA transcripts were the TCR beta CDR3 regions. An initial round of RT-PCR targeting the TCR CDR3 relied on the HTBI primer set. In TCRdb, the multiplex PCR reads were re-called with MiXCR into one record per CDR3 protein. The table shows 310,000 or so distinct CDR3 sequences, with about a sixth occurring only once.

The gene calls are TRBV4-2 and TRBJ2-3; tentative D call: TRBD2 (5 bases). Sequenced sample: blood. The origin of this receptor is a woman aged 55-70 years with Graves' ophthalmopathy. The DNA for the CDR3 is TGTGCCAGCAGCCAGGCCCGGGGAACAGATACGCAGTATTTT. Translating it yields CASSQARGTDTQYF.